The sequence of this T cell receptor (beta chain) was determined in a study of T cell responses to AZD1222 COVID-19 vaccine. Germline V CDR1 and CDR2: LNHDA, SQIVND (reference sequence). V lost 8 bases and J lost 7, with 20 bases in between. The CDR3 has 14 amino acids. TCRdb's table, derived via immunoSEQ multiplex PCR, lists solely in-frame clones and lacks some. In the table there are 250,000 to 300,000 clones, 90% to 95% of which are singletons. The TCR originated in an adult who received the AZD1222 COVID-19 vaccine. The rearrangement uses TRBV19 and TRBJ1-2, with a weak D call TRBD1 (5 bases). The sample in question was peripheral blood, obtained 28 days after the second AZD1222 dose. The CDR3 sequence is CASSWGTRYSGYTF. The CDR3 DNA follows: TGTGCCAGTTCTTGGGGGACGCGGTACTCTGGCTACACCTTC.